A selection of T cell receptor beta chains follows, all from one sample in a study of control samples from healthy donors and cancer patients. Repertoires were generated with immunoSEQ multiplex PCR, while TCRdb's copy carries only in-frame clones and drops some. This table holds about 150,000 clones, around 88% found once. Material for sequencing was blood. These receptors came from a man aged 18-30 years in good health. CDR3s include the opening cysteine and the closing phenylalanine or tryptophan. Fields, in order: clone size, D gene, V gene, J gene, CDR3 DNA, CDR3 protein. A D gene is named only where the DNA matches it firmly. A clone size is listed for some rows: how often the clone was seen (once, few, many), or a class if it is expanded.

size: once; D: .; V: TRBV4-1; J: TRBJ1-6; DNA: TGCGCCAGCAGTCGATCTAAGGGACTGAATAATTCACCCCTCCACTTT; CDR3: CASSRSKGLNNSPLHF
size: .; D: .; V: TRBV7-9; J: TRBJ1-6; DNA: TGTGCCAGCAGCTTGACGGCCAGGCGGGATTCACCCCTCCACTTT; CDR3: CASSLTARRDSPLHF
size: .; D: .; V: TRBV28; J: TRBJ2-1; DNA: TGTGCCAGCAGTTTGGGGGTGAATGAGCAGTTCTTC; CDR3: CASSLGVNEQFF
size: .; D: .; V: TRBV3-1/TRBV3-2; J: TRBJ1-5; DNA: TGTGCCAGCAGCCAAGATACGGGCAATCAGCCCCAGCATTTT; CDR3: CASSQDTGNQPQHF
size: .; D: .; V: TRBV6-1; J: TRBJ1-6; DNA: TGTGCCAGCAGTGAACAGGGCGCGAGGGCCCTCCACTTT; CDR3: CASSEQGARALHF
size: .; D: .; V: TRBV7-8; J: TRBJ1-5; DNA: TGTGCCAGCAGCCCTACAGGACTCAATCAGCCCCAGCATTTT; CDR3: CASSPTGLNQPQHF
size: .; D: TRBD2; V: TRBV6-2/TRBV6-3; J: TRBJ2-7; DNA: TGTGCCAGCAGTTATGGAAGACTAGCGGGGGGCTCCTACGAGCAGTACTTC; CDR3: CASSYGRLAGGSYEQYF
size: .; D: TRBD1; V: TRBV30; J: TRBJ1-2; DNA: TGTGCCTGGAGGAGGGACAGGGGTAACTATGGCTACACCTTC; CDR3: CAWRRDRGNYGYTF
size: .; D: .; V: TRBV19; J: TRBJ2-1; DNA: TGTGCCAGTAGTATCTCTGAGCTCTCCTACAATGAGCAGTTCTTC; CDR3: CASSISELSYNEQFF
size: .; D: .; V: TRBV5-6; J: TRBJ2-1; DNA: TGTGCCAGCAGCTTCAGGGGTAGCTTTAACAATGAGCAGTTCTTC; CDR3: CASSFRGSFNNEQFF
size: .; D: .; V: TRBV10-3; J: TRBJ1-1; DNA: TGTGCCATCAGTGAGTCGGCTGAAGCTTTCTTT; CDR3: CAISESAEAFF
size: few; D: TRBD1; V: TRBV7-3; J: TRBJ1-5; DNA: TGTGCCAGCACCTATATATTGGGACAGGGTAAATTGGGGCATCAGCCCCAGCATTTT; CDR3: CASTYILGQGKLGHQPQHF
size: .; D: .; V: TRBV4-1; J: TRBJ2-3; DNA: TGCGCCAGCAGCCAAGTGGTAGGCTGGCATACGCAGTATTTT; CDR3: CASSQVVGWHTQYF
size: .; D: .; V: TRBV5-4; J: TRBJ2-3; DNA: TGTGCCAGCAGCTTACAGAGAAGCACAGATACGCAGTATTTT; CDR3: CASSLQRSTDTQYF
size: .; D: .; V: TRBV28; J: TRBJ2-7; DNA: TGTGCCAGCAGTTACAGCTCCTACGAGCAGTACTTC; CDR3: CASSYSSYEQYF
size: .; D: TRBD1; V: TRBV11-2; J: TRBJ1-1; DNA: TGTGCCAGCAGCACCAGGACAGGCATGAACACTGAAGCTTTCTTT; CDR3: CASSTRTGMNTEAFF
size: .; D: TRBD1; V: TRBV11-2; J: TRBJ2-7; DNA: TGTGCCAGCAGCCGACAGGGGGGCTACGAGCAGTACTTC; CDR3: CASSRQGGYEQYF
size: once; D: TRBD1; V: TRBV5-6; J: TRBJ1-2; DNA: TGTGCCAGCAGCTTGAGTTCGGACAGGGGAGACTATGGCTACACCTTC; CDR3: CASSLSSDRGDYGYTF
size: .; D: .; V: TRBV18; J: TRBJ2-6; DNA: TGTGCCAGCTCAATGAGCAGCTCTGGGGCCAACGTCCTGACTTTC; CDR3: CASSMSSSGANVLTF
size: .; D: TRBD2; V: TRBV30; J: TRBJ2-1; DNA: TGTGCCGGGGGGGTAGAGGGGCCATCCTACAATGAGCAGTTCTTC; CDR3: CAGGVEGPSYNEQFF
size: many; D: .; V: TRBV2; J: TRBJ2-7; DNA: TGTGCCAGCAGGGAGAACTACGAGCAGTACTTC; CDR3: CASRENYEQYF
size: few; D: .; V: TRBV6-2/TRBV6-3; J: TRBJ1-1; DNA: TGTGCCAGCAGTACCTCACAGGGTCGGATGAACACTGAAGCTTTCTTT; CDR3: CASSTSQGRMNTEAFF
size: .; D: .; V: TRBV3-1/TRBV3-2; J: TRBJ2-5; DNA: TGTGCCAGCAGCCGACTAGGAGAGACCCAGTACTTC; CDR3: CASSRLGETQYF
size: .; D: TRBD1; V: TRBV19; J: TRBJ1-5; DNA: TGTGCCAGTGGACAGGCCGATGAGTATGGCAATCAGCCCCAGCATTTT; CDR3: CASGQADEYGNQPQHF
size: .; D: .; V: TRBV3-1/TRBV3-2; J: TRBJ2-7; DNA: TGTGCCAGCAGCCAAGTAGCGGCGAGCTCCTACGAGCAGTACTTC; CDR3: CASSQVAASSYEQYF
size: .; D: .; V: TRBV25-1; J: TRBJ2-5; DNA: TGTGCCAGCAGTGAATATAAGGGATGGGGGGAGACCCAGTACTTC; CDR3: CASSEYKGWGETQYF
size: .; D: .; V: TRBV15; J: TRBJ1-3; DNA: TGTGCCACCAGCAGTTATGGTTTTTACTCTGGAAACACCATATATTTT; CDR3: CATSSYGFYSGNTIYF